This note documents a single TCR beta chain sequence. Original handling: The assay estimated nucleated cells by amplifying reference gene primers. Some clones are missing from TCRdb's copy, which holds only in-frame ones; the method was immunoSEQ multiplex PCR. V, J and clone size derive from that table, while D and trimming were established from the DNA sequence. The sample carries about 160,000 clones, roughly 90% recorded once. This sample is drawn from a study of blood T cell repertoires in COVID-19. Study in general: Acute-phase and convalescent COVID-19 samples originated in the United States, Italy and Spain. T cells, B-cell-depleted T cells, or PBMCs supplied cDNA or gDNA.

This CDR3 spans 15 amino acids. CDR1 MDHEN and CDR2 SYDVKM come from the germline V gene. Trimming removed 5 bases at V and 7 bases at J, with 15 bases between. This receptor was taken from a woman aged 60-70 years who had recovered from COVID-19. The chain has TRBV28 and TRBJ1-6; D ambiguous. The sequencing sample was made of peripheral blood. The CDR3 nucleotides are TGTGCCAGCAGTGTCCCAGGTACGGGGAATTCACCCCTCCACTTT. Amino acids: CASSVPGTGNSPLHF.